Sequencing of this TCR beta chain was carried out in a study of T-cell memory formation after mild COVID-19. This CDR3 has 13 residues. Trimming pared 6 bases from V and 0 bases from J, leaving 12 bases between. Germline values: CDR1 SQVTM, CDR2 ANQGSEA. Via MiXCR, TCRdb re-called the 5' RACE reads, giving one row per CDR3 protein. The sample shows about 350,000 distinct CDR3 sequences, around 15% of them seen only once. The rearrangement uses TRBV29-1 and TRBJ2-7; TRBD2 might be the D (6 bases). This receptor was taken from a young man who had mild COVID-19 (a few samples of this study predate the infection). Cell type and time point are not known. Material for sequencing was PBMCs or a T cell subset sorted from them (not recorded which). The CDR3 loop is CSVWQEGSYEQYV. Here the CDR3 DNA reads TGCAGCGTCTGGCAGGAGGGCTCCTACGAGCAGTACGTC.